The entry below gives a single T cell receptor beta chain sequence along with its context. From germline, CDR1 is SGHDT and CDR2 YYEEEE. Trimming cost V 0 bases and J 0 bases, with 10 bases left between them. CDR3 length: 16 amino acids. This sample was included in a study of T cell changes during pregnancy in multiple sclerosis. Generated by immunoSEQ multiplex PCR, the TCRdb table keeps only in-frame clones and is missing some. This table has more than 40,000 clones, nearly 90% appearing once. This chain connects TRBV5-6 to TRBJ1-3; tentative D call: TRBD1 (5 bases). This specimen consisted of CD4+ T cells from peripheral blood mononuclear cells, obtained in the first trimester of pregnancy. This sequence originates from a female donor with multiple sclerosis, enrolled in a pregnancy study. The DNA of the CDR3 is TGTGCCAGCAGCTTGGACAGGTCGTACTCTGGAAACACCATATATTTT. Protein sequence: CASSLDRSYSGNTIYF.